In its sample, the clone carrying this T cell receptor (beta chain) was seen many times. Its specificity is not known. This record belongs to a study of metastatic and nonmetastatic thyroid tumors. As for the study in general: The comparison covered peripheral blood and tumor or nodule tissue in malignant and benign thyroid patients.

Regarding the study as a whole: It was reportedly found that TCR beta diversity was significantly higher in malignant thyroid tumors than in benign nodules, a difference seen in both blood and tumor samples.

MiXCR reprocessed the PCR reads for TCRdb. The data contain around 45,000 clones, 3.2% of them singletons. Every patient underwent thyroid surgery untreated. V was shortened by 5 bases and J by 6 bases, with 14 bases between the two germline ends. CDR1 is MNHNS, CDR2 SASEGT, per germline. This CDR3 spans 13 amino acids. This clonotype was obtained from a female donor with papillary thyroid cancer or a benign thyroid nodule (not recorded which). Some clones in this sample may be carry-over from other donors' samples. The genes are TRBV6-1 and TRBJ2-7; TRBD2 is a possible D gene (6 bases). Material for sequencing was blood. CDR3 region: CASSYSLGGEQYF. CDR3 bases: TGTGCCAGCAGTTATTCTTTGGGAGGCGAGCAGTACTTC.